This T cell receptor (beta chain) originates from a study of cytomegalovirus exposure and HLA in healthy donors. CDR1 SNHLY and CDR2 FYNNEI come from the germline V gene. The length of the CDR3 is 15 residues. V lost 3 bases to trimming and J lost 3 bases, with 12 bases between them. Use of 60 Vbeta and 13 Jbeta primers characterized the PCR. Assay used: immunoSEQ multiplex PCR; TCRdb lists only in-frame clones, some missing. The profile covers 110,000 or so clones, with roughly four fifths appearing a single time and about 15% taken by the ten largest. The donors comprised healthy bone marrow donors.

What was sequenced was PBMCs. This clonotype originated in a man between 45 and 60 years old in good health and CMV-seropositive. The rearrangement uses TRBV2 and TRBJ2-1; possibly TRBD2 for D (6 bases). DNA for the CDR3: TGTGCCAGCAGTGACCGGGACTCGGGCTACAATGAGCAGTTCTTC. This sequence encodes CASSDRDSGYNEQFF.